This entry concerns a single T cell receptor (beta chain). These data come from a study of CD8 T cells in ankylosing spondylitis. V lost 1 base to trimming and J lost 5 bases, with 9 bases between them. This CDR3 spans 13 amino acids. Per germline, CDR1 MNHNS and CDR2 SASEGT. TCRdb called the 5' RACE reads again in MiXCR, with one record for every CDR3 protein. The table includes approximately 260,000 distinct CDR3 sequences, 15% to 20% detected once. The J gene is TRBJ2-7, the V gene TRBV6-1, with D unclear. Sequenced input: blood, either unsorted or a sorted T cell fraction (not recorded which). The clonotype was recovered from a male donor with ankylosing spondylitis or in good health (not recorded which). CDR3 DNA: TGTGCCAGCAGTGAAGTTAGGGTCCACGAGCAGTACTTC. This translates into CASSEVRVHEQYF.